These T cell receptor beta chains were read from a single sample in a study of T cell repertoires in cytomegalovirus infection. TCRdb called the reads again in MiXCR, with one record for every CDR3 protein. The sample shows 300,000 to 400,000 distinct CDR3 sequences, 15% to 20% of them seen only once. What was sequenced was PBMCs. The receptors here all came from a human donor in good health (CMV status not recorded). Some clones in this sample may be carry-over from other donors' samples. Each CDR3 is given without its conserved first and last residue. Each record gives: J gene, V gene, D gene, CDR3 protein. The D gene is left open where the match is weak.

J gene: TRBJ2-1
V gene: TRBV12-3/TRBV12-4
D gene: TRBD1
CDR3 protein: ASIAGTGGNEQF

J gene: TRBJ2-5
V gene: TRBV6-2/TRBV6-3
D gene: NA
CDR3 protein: ASSYIGREETQY

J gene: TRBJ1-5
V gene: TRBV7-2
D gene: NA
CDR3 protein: ASSSTNSNQPQH

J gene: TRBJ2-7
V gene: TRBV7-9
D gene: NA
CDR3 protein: ASSLDSGAGGGEQY

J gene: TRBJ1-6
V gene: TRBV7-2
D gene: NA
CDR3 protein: ASSSRASGPPLH

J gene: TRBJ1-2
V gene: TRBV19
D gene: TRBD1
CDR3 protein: ASSTTRQGHHYGYT

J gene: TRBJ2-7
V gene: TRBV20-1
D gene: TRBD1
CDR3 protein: SAAHGTGGSYEQY

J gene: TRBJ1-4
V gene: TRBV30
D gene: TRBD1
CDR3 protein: AWSDIRDRKDEKLF

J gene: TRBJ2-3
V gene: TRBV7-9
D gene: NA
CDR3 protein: ASSLEGADTQY

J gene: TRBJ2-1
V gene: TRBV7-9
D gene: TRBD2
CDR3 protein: ASRAGLAASNEQF

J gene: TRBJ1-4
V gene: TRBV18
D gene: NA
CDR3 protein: ASSPLGATNEKLF

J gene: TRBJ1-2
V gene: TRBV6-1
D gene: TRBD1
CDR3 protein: ASSGTGTPDGGYT

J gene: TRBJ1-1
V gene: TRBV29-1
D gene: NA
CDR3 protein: SVETAGTEAF

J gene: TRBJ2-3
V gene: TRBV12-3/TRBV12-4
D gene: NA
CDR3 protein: ASSLAGSHQY

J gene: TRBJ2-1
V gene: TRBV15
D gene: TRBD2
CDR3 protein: ATSSNRGGGYNEQF

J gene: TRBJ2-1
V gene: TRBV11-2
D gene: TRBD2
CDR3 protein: ASSSYSGGGWANEQF

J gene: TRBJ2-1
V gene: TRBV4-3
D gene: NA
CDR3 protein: ASSQWDLGGGEQF

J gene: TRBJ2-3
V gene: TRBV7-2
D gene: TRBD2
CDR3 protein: ASSWTSGLDTQY

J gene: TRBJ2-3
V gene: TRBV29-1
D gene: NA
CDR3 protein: SVDGFEGGPYGTDTQY

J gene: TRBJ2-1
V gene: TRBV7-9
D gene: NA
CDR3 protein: AGSLQSHLKGEQF

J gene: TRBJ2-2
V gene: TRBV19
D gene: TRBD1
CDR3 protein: ASSLGTVGTGELF

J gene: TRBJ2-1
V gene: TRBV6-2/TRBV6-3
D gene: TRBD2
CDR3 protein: ASSFSTSGGDEQF

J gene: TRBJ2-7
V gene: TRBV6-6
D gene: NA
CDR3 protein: ASSLVKDYEQY

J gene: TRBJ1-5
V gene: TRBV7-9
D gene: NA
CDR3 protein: ASSLAGSNQPQH

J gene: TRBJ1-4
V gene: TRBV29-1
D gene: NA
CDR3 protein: SASPGSLNEKLF

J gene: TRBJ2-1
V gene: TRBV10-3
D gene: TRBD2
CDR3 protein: AISGRRGGSYNEQF

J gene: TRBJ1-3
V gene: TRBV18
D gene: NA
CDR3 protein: ASSPLGESGNTIY